A single sample gave rise to the 13 T cell receptor beta chains below, sequenced in a study of blood T cell repertoires in COVID-19. Libraries were prepared by immunoSEQ multiplex PCR; TCRdb keeps only in-frame clonotypes and omits some of them. In the table there are some 97,000 clones, 70% to 80% of which are singletons. The specimen was peripheral blood. The receptor source for this set is a man between 70 and 80 years old with active or convalescent COVID-19.

V gene TRBV5-1 combines with J gene TRBJ2-1; 8 bases match TRBD2. The CDR3 runs to 17 residues. The V segment lost 0 bases and the J segment 2 bases; nucleotides outside the gene matches: 7. Germline assignment: CDR1 SGHRS and CDR2 YFSETQ. In DNA form, the CDR3 reads TGCGCCAGCAGCTTGGTCGGTACTAGCGGACCCTACAATGAGCAGTTCTTC. It is translated as CASSLVGTSGPYNEQFF. Variable domain in full (rest from reference TRBV5-1 and TRBJ2-1): KAGVTQTPRYLIKTRGQQVTLSCSPISGHRSVSWYQQTPGQGLQFLFEYFSETQRNKGNFPGRFSGRQFSNSRSEMNVSTLELGDSALYLCASSLVGTSGPYNEQFFGPGTRLTVL.

The rearrangement joins TRBV18 to TRBJ2-5; D not resolved. There are 14 residues in the CDR3. Trimming stripped 0 bases from V and 2 bases from J, with 7 bases between. The V gene's germline CDR1 is KGHSH and CDR2 LQKENI. The CDR3 DNA reads TGTGCCAGCTCACCACCGTCTCGTCAAGAGACCCAGTACTTC. It yields the protein CASSPPSRQETQYF. The full variable domain, its missing parts supplied by reference TRBV18 and TRBJ2-5, is NAGVMQNPRHLVRRRGQEARLRCSPMKGHSHVYWYRQLPEEGLKFMVYLQKENIIDESGMPKERFSAEFPKEGPSILRIQQVVRGDSAAYFCASSPPSRQETQYFGPGTRLLVL.

This chain uses TRBV5-6 with TRBJ2-7; TRBD2 matches 9 bases. The CDR3 consists of 16 residues. The germline gives CDR1 SGHDT, CDR2 YYEEEE. With V trimmed by 4 bases and J by 2 bases, 10 bases remained unmatched. The CDR3 region has the DNA TGTGCCAGCAGCCCGGGGTCGGGACTAGCAACCTACGAGCAGTACTTC. It translates to CASSPGSGLATYEQYF. The whole variable domain, remainder taken from reference TRBV5-6 and TRBJ2-7, is DAGVTQSPTHLIKTRGQQVTLRCSPKSGHDTVSWYQQALGQGPQFIFQYYEEEERQRGNFPDRFSGHQFPNYSSELNVNALLLGDSALYLCASSPGSGLATYEQYFGPGTRLTVT.

The chain joins TRBV5-6 to TRBJ1-1; no reliable D call. V shed 2 bases and J shed 2 bases, with 10 bases lying between them. Looked up from germline, CDR1 is SGHDT and CDR2 is YYEEEE. CDR3 length: 14 residues. Here the CDR3 reads CASSFGRVNTEAFF. The CDR3 DNA reads TGTGCCAGCAGCTTCGGGCGGGTTAACACTGAAGCTTTCTTT.

The gene calls are TRBV6-5 and TRBJ1-5; D is possibly TRBD1 (6 bases). The CDR3 consists of 13 residues. Germline V CDR1 and CDR2: MNHEY, SVGAGI. The V and J ends lost 7 bases and 6 bases respectively, with 13 bases between them. CDR3 DNA: TGTGCCAGCATCATGGGGGCAAGTCAGCCCCAGCATTTT. Protein: CASIMGASQPQHF.

The chain carries TRBV5-6 and TRBJ2-7; D gene ambiguous. The CDR3 covers 14 residues. The germline V and J ends were trimmed by 0 bases and 2 bases, with 9 bases remaining between them. The germline gives CDR1 SGHDT, CDR2 YYEEEE. This CDR3 reads CASSLDGVTYEQYF. DNA of the CDR3: TGTGCCAGCAGCTTGGACGGAGTGACCTACGAGCAGTACTTC.

The rearrangement uses TRBV3-1 (or the pseudogene TRBV3-2) and TRBJ1-6; D might be TRBD1 (6 bases). The germline CDR1 and CDR2 sequences are LGHDT and YNNKEL (reference sequence). V was cut by 5 bases and J by 7 bases, with 24 bases left in between. The CDR3 has 18 residues. In DNA, the CDR3 is TGTGCCAGCAGCGGAAGTCCAGGGACCGGGACACAAAATTCACCCCTCCACTTT. Protein product: CASSGSPGTGTQNSPLHF.

V usage is TRBV5-4 and J usage is TRBJ1-2; D uncertain. There are 15 residues in the CDR3. Germline assignment: CDR1 SGHNT and CDR2 YYREEE (reference sequence). V dropped 4 bases and J dropped 4 bases, with 17 bases sitting between them. CDR3 region: CASSRPEALGYGYTF. CDR3 coding DNA: TGTGCCAGCAGCCGCCCGGAGGCTCTGGGCTATGGCTACACCTTC.

This rearrangement joins TRBV4-2 to TRBJ2-5, with D unclear. Trimming pared 0 bases from V and 3 bases from J, leaving 8 bases between. Looked up from germline, CDR1 is LGHNA and CDR2 is YNFKEQ. The CDR3 is 14 amino acids. The chain's CDR3 is CASSQDGQKETQYF. CDR3 coding DNA: TGTGCCAGCAGCCAAGATGGGCAGAAAGAGACCCAGTACTTC.

The chain recombines TRBV10-3 with TRBJ2-3; 10 nucleotides line up with TRBD2. The CDR3 is made up of 16 amino acids. The germline CDR1 and CDR2 sequences are ENHRY and SYGVKD. J lost 0 bases, V lost 7 bases, and 7 bases had no gene match. The CDR3 nucleotides are TGTGCCATCACGCCTAGCGGGGGCCTTAGCACAGATACGCAGTATTTT. It codes for CAITPSGGLSTDTQYF.

The chain recombines TRBV5-1 with TRBJ1-1, with no clear D. CDR3 length: 14 amino acids. With 2 bases removed from V and 5 bases from J, the gap between germline ends came to 13 bases. Germline lookup yields CDR1 SGHRS and CDR2 YFSETQ. This chain's CDR3 is CASSLNGGGTEAFF. Here the CDR3 DNA reads TGCGCCAGCAGCTTAAATGGAGGTGGAACTGAAGCTTTCTTT.

This rearrangement joins TRBV5-8 to TRBJ1-2; D not resolved. Germline loops: CDR1 SGHTS, CDR2 YDEGEE. Trimming left V 4 bases short and J 7 bases short, with 8 bases between. The CDR3 has 11 amino acids. In DNA, the CDR3 is TGTGCCAGCAGCCACCGGGTTGGCTACACCTTC. This translates into CASSHRVGYTF.

The chain has TRBV6-1 and TRBJ2-7, with a tentative D call TRBD1 (6 bases). There are 14 residues in the CDR3. Germline assignment: CDR1 MNHNS and CDR2 SASEGT. Between the trimmed V and J ends, which lost 3 bases and 6 bases, there was a span of 15 bases. In nucleotides, the CDR3 is TGTGCCAGCAGTGAGACAGGTCCAAGTTCCGAGCAGTACTTC. It specifies CASSETGPSSEQYF.